This T cell receptor beta chain was observed in a study of shared clonotypes between healthy human individuals. Study context: A donor's plate count was three for CD4 naive and three for CD4 memory; CD8 naive had two and CD8 memory one.

Source study methods: ImmunoSEQ only sent back junction sequences with no quality scores, so filtering was done differently. The table came from immunoSEQ multiplex PCR; TCRdb's copy has only in-frame clones and leaves some out. The V and J calls and the clone size are those of that table, but D and trimming were determined from the DNA. Counted here are about 2.5 million clones, 85% to 95% occurring once; the ten biggest clones make up 0.37%. Free of recent acute infections or vaccinations, the donors were healthy HIV-negative adults. CD4+ cells were split into CD45RA+ naive and CD45RA-negative memory subsets. V gave up 6 bases and J gave up 7 bases; unmatched junction bases: 0. This CDR3 contains 10 residues. Germline V lookup: CDR1 DFQATT, CDR2 SNEGSKA (reference sequence).

The TCR was taken from a young man in good health. Some clones in this sample may be carry-over from other donors' samples. The V call is TRBV20-1, the J call TRBJ2-1; 7 bases line up with TRBD2. The sample consisted of naive CD4+ T cells from PBMCs. This sample's subset: CD45RA+ positively selected. CDR3 amino acids: CSAGGNEQFF. DNA of the CDR3: TGCAGTGCGGGGGGGAATGAGCAGTTCTTC.